A selection of T cell receptor beta chains follows, all from one sample in a study of cytomegalovirus exposure and HLA in healthy donors. Produced via immunoSEQ multiplex PCR; TCRdb's table is partial and in-frame only. The sample lists 250,000 to 350,000 clones; about four fifths were seen once. Input material: PBMCs. The receptors stem from a girl aged 2 to 10 in good health and CMV-seronegative. Both conserved end residues are part of each CDR3. The D gene is left open where the match is weak. Not every row has a clone size; where given, it reads once, few, many or a size class.

>TRBD1|-|TRBV6-1|TRBJ1-1|14
TGTGCCAGCAGAAAACTGGGACAGATAACTGAAGCTTTCTTT
CASRKLGQITEAFF
>-|-|TRBV11-2|TRBJ1-6|20
TGTGCCAGCAGCTTAGAGGGCAGGAAGACTACGAGCTCCTATAATTCACCCCTCCACTTT
CASSLEGRKTTSSYNSPLHF
>-|-|TRBV18|TRBJ2-7|17
TGTGCCAGCTCACCGTCGGGGCCCTGGGCGGGAACCTACGAGCAGTACTTC
CASSPSGPWAGTYEQYF
>TRBD1|-|TRBV30|TRBJ2-2|13
TGTGCCTGGGACAGGGGTTACGCCGGGGAGCTGTTTTTT
CAWDRGYAGELFF
>TRBD2|-|TRBV28|TRBJ2-7|14
TGTGCCAGCAGTTATAACGGGAGGACCTACGAGCAGTACTTC
CASSYNGRTYEQYF
>TRBD2|-|TRBV28|TRBJ2-7|14
TGTGCCAGCACCCTATCCGGGACTAACTACGAGCAGTACTTC
CASTLSGTNYEQYF
>TRBD1|-|TRBV28|TRBJ2-1|14
TGTGCCGGCGGGGGACAGGGGGCGTTCGATGAGCAGTTCTTC
CAGGGQGAFDEQFF
>-|-|TRBV2|TRBJ2-2|13
TGTGCCAGCAAACGGACATACACCGGGGAGCTGTTTTTT
CASKRTYTGELFF
>-|-|TRBV5-1|TRBJ1-2|14
TGCGCCAGCACCCTAGGAGGGGTTACCTATGGCTACACCTTC
CASTLGGVTYGYTF
>-|few|TRBV28|TRBJ1-6|16
TGTGCCAGCAGTAATGGAGGGAGCTCCTATAATTCACCCCTCCACTTT
CASSNGGSSYNSPLHF
>TRBD1|-|TRBV7-6|TRBJ1-1|13
TGTGCCAGCAGCGCACAGGGGTCCACTGAAGCTTTCTTT
CASSAQGSTEAFF
>TRBD1|-|TRBV5-1|TRBJ1-3|17
TGCGCCAGCAGCCCGGGGACAGGGGACGGCGCTGGAAACACCATATATTTT
CASSPGTGDGAGNTIYF
>TRBD1|-|TRBV19|TRBJ2-3|13
TGTGCCAGTAGACAGGGGAATACAGATACGCAGTATTTT
CASRQGNTDTQYF
>TRBD2|-|TRBV9|TRBJ2-7|15
TGTGCCAGCAGCGGAGGGCGGGGGGAGGCGTACGAGCAGTACTTC
CASSGGRGEAYEQYF
>TRBD1|-|TRBV4-1|TRBJ1-1|14
TGCGCCAGCAGCCAAGATACAGGGGGAACTGAAGCTTTCTTT
CASSQDTGGTEAFF
>-|-|TRBV5-6|TRBJ2-2|15
TGTGCCAGCAGCCAGGGACTGGCTAACACCGGGGAGCTGTTTTTT
CASSQGLANTGELFF
>-|-|TRBV7-3|TRBJ2-5|14
TGTGCCAGCAGCTTCAACGGGGGAAAAGAGACCCAGTACTTC
CASSFNGGKETQYF
>-|-|TRBV6-1|TRBJ1-2|14
TGTGCCAGCACCCTGGACACCTCTAACTATGGCTACACCTTC
CASTLDTSNYGYTF
>TRBD1|-|TRBV5-5|TRBJ2-7|19
TGTGCCAGCAGCCTCACCGCCGTTCTAGGGGGCCGAGGGTCCTACGAGCAGTACTTC
CASSLTAVLGGRGSYEQYF
>-|-|TRBV5-4|TRBJ2-3|12
TGTGCCAGCAGCTTATTAGAGGATACGCAGTATTTT
CASSLLEDTQYF
>TRBD2|-|TRBV30|TRBJ2-5|15
TGTGCCTGGGAGATTAGCGGGAGCCAAAGGGAGACCCAGTACTTC
CAWEISGSQRETQYF
>TRBD1|-|TRBV7-2|TRBJ1-2|17
TGTGCCAGCAGCTTAGAAGGGGACAGTAAGGGATTCTATGGCTACACCTTC
CASSLEGDSKGFYGYTF
>-|few|TRBV11-2|TRBJ2-1|15
TGTGCCAGCAGCTCCCAGTTCGGGTTTTACAATGAGCAGTTCTTC
CASSSQFGFYNEQFF
>-|-|TRBV6-5|TRBJ1-1|12
TGTGCCAGTCGTATAGGGGGCACTGAAGCTTTCTTT
CASRIGGTEAFF
>-|-|TRBV9|TRBJ2-3|16
TGTGCCAGCAGCGGACTAATTTGGGCTAGCACAGATACGCAGTATTTT
CASSGLIWASTDTQYF
>TRBD2|-|TRBV6-1|TRBJ2-5|17
TGTGCCAGCAGTGACCTGACTAGGGGAGGGGTCCAAGAGACCCAGTACTTC
CASSDLTRGGVQETQYF
>-|-|TRBV6-5|TRBJ2-5|16
TGTGCCAGCAGTTACTCGAACCGTCTAGGTGTGGAGACCCAGTACTTC
CASSYSNRLGVETQYF
>-|-|TRBV2|TRBJ1-2|14
TGTGCCAGCAGGATCCCGAGGGGGATCTATGGCTACACCTTC
CASRIPRGIYGYTF
>TRBD2|-|TRBV6-5|TRBJ2-7|13
TGTGCCAGCCGACTAGCGGGGACCTACGAGCAGTACTTC
CASRLAGTYEQYF
>TRBD1|-|TRBV27|TRBJ1-6|17
TGTGCCAGCAGTGACGGACAGGCGACAGAATATAATTCACCCCTCCACTTT
CASSDGQATEYNSPLHF
>-|-|TRBV14|TRBJ2-7|11
TGTGCCAGCAGCCAGAGGAACGAGCAGTACTTC
CASSQRNEQYF
>-|-|TRBV9|TRBJ1-4|14
TGTGCCAGCAGCGTAGGAGGAGCGGGTGAAAAACTGTTTTTT
CASSVGGAGEKLFF